The subject of this entry is one T cell receptor beta chain. The data belong to a study of blood T cell repertoires in COVID-19. Study as a whole: Some COVID-19 samples were acute and others convalescent; all came from the United States, Italy and Spain. Sources were T cells, B-cell-depleted T cells, or PBMCs; the material itself was cDNA or gDNA.

Trimming stripped 2 bases from V and 5 bases from J, with 12 bases between. Germline values: CDR1 LNHDA, CDR2 SQIVND (reference sequence). This CDR3 has 14 residues. Original analysis: Amplified reference gene primers provided the basis for estimating nucleated cell counts. TCRdb keeps only in-frame clones here, not all; method: immunoSEQ multiplex PCR. V, J and clone size are those of that table, while D and trimming were read from the DNA. The sample lists about 68,000 clones; 90% were seen once. What was sequenced was peripheral blood. The origin of this receptor is a human donor in a cohort sampled during active COVID-19. The chain is built from TRBV19 and TRBJ1-1, with TRBD1 as a possible D gene (6 bases). CDR3 bases: TGTGCCAGTAGTATACGGGGGGCGAGGACTGAAGCTTTCTTT. This sequence encodes CASSIRGARTEAFF.